This TCR beta chain was sequenced for a study of CD4+ T cells in melanoma (dated 2022 in TCRdb). The study in broad terms: The study examined neoantigen-specific CD4+ T cells in human melanoma. Summary of the overall study and its limitations: Neoantigen-specific CD4+ T cells were reported to be correlated with the function of CD8+ T cells, macrophages and B cells. Neoantigen-specific CD4+ T cells in melanoma were reported to have a range of differentiation states.

Library preparation was by the immunoSEQ multiplex PCR assay. The table comes from immuneACCESS by way of TCRdb, which keeps in-frame sequences with V and J called. Part of the clones is missing from these tables; in studies checked, under half for an unresolved V gene and the rest for unknown reasons. This sample has more than 13,000 clones in its table, and over 80% of those were observed once. About 5.8% of the sample rests with the top ten. Patients with melanoma were used as donors. This clone was counted a single time. Its binding antigen is unknown. No much larger clone is present one base from it, and per-base qualities are unavailable. The specimen sequenced was cells from a culture (not recorded whether cultured in vitro). This TCR was sampled from a human donor with melanoma.

The CDR3 region: CASSPRQYGYTF. Here is the DNA: TGTGCCAGCAGCCCCAGACAGTATGGCTACACCTTC. The receptor chain draws on TRBV7-2 and TRBJ1-2; TRBD1 is a possible D gene, resting on 5 matching bases. The germline V gene gives CDR1 as SGHTA and CDR2 as FQGNSA. V gives up 5 bases and J gives up 5 bases, and the segment between their germline ends measures 9 bases. There are 12 amino acids in the CDR3, from cysteine to phenylalanine inclusive. The retained sequence is limited to the CDR3, 36 bases, with the frame set at the first base.